One sample yielded the 31 T cell receptor beta chains listed below, sequenced in a study of monozygotic twins with inflammatory bowel disease. TCRdb re-called the 5' RACE reads and gives one entry per CDR3 protein, without DNA. The sample data list 400,000 or so distinct CDR3 sequences. Sequencing used blood. The receptors shown here come from a human donor with ulcerative colitis or Crohn's disease, or a healthy co-twin of an affected twin (not recorded which).

The chain employs TRBV7-8 and TRBJ2-5; TCRdb selects TRBD1, and the lack of DNA leaves this call unchecked. Per germline, CDR1 SGHVS and CDR2 FQNEAQ. CDR3 length equals 14 residues. The CDR3 reads CASSFPGGYETQYF.

J is TRBJ2-3 and V is TRBV25-1; the D call from TCRdb, TRBD2, cannot be confirmed without DNA. The germline gives CDR1 MGHDK, CDR2 SYGVNS. This CDR3 spans 14 amino acids. This CDR3 reads CASSERGGSDTQYF.

The rearrangement links TRBV5-6 to TRBJ2-3. This CDR3 spans 13 amino acids. Germline V gene data show CDR1 as SGHDT and CDR2 as YYEEEE. CDR3: CASSFPGPDTQYF. Filled out from reference TRBV5-6 and TRBJ2-3, the complete variable domain reads DAGVTQSPTHLIKTRGQQVTLRCSPKSGHDTVSWYQQALGQGPQFIFQYYEEEERQRGNFPDRFSGHQFPNYSSELNVNALLLGDSALYLCASSFPGPDTQYFGPGTRLTVL.

The chain combines TRBV29-1 with TRBJ2-3; the D call of TRBD1 rests on TCRdb alone, since no DNA is present to check it. The V gene's germline CDR1 is SQVTM and CDR2 ANQGSEA. This CDR3 is 12 amino acids long. The CDR3 here is CSTDRATDTQYF.

The rearrangement uses TRBV4-3 and TRBJ1-1; the D call from TCRdb, TRBD1, cannot be confirmed without DNA. Germline values: CDR1 LGHNA, CDR2 YSLEER. The CDR3 runs to 16 residues. The CDR3 reads CASSQGRSGEVTEAFF.

CDR3 sequence reads: CASSRNPGQGGQPQHF. The gene calls are TRBV7-8 and TRBJ1-5; with no DNA, the TCRdb D assignment of TRBD1 cannot be verified. Germline-derived CDR1 and CDR2 are SGHVS and FQNEAQ. The CDR3 consists of 16 residues.

The chain uses TRBV5-1 and TRBJ2-1; the TRBD2 assignment by TCRdb is unverifiable without DNA. This CDR3 is 17 amino acids long. CDR1 is SGHRS, CDR2 YFSETQ, per germline. CDR3: CASRITGGSGTGSEQFF.

V gene TRBV5-1 combines with J gene TRBJ2-3. CDR1 and CDR2 from the germline V gene are SGHRS and YFSETQ. The CDR3 sequence is 13 residues long. The CDR3 here is CASTEDSPDTQYF.

The V and J genes are TRBV29-1 and TRBJ2-1; the TCRdb D gene call, TRBD2, has no DNA to confirm it. The CDR3 covers 11 residues. Germline V gene data show CDR1 as SQVTM and CDR2 as ANQGSEA. CDR3 amino acids: CSVETGSEQFF.

This chain links TRBV10-3 with TRBJ2-1; absent DNA, TCRdb's TRBD2 call cannot be checked. CDR1 and CDR2 (germline): ENHRY, SYGVKD. There are 16 residues in the CDR3. The CDR3: CAISWASGSGRDEQFF.

V and J are TRBV12-3 or TRBV12-4 and TRBJ1-2; TCRdb picks TRBD1, but there is no DNA to check that call. This CDR3 comprises 17 residues. CDR3 amino acids: CASSPLILLRGPYGYTF.

The CDR3 spells CASSRGRAETQYF. The chain uses TRBV3-1 and TRBJ2-5; TCRdb outputs TRBD1, but without DNA this stays unchecked. Germline CDR1 and CDR2: LGHDT and YNNKEL (reference sequence). This CDR3 is built from 13 residues.

This chain uses TRBV3-1 with TRBJ1-2. The CDR3 loop spans 15 amino acids. Germline-derived CDR1 and CDR2 are LGHDT and YNNKEL (reference sequence). The CDR3 is CASSQENRLNYGYTF.

The gene calls are TRBV20-1 and TRBJ2-7; TCRdb proposes TRBD2, but this gene call is untestable without DNA. The CDR3 runs to 14 residues. The germline CDR1 and CDR2 sequences are DFQATT and SNEGSKA (reference sequence). The CDR3 here is CSARGRARRDEQYF.

The chain links TRBV5-1 to TRBJ2-3; TCRdb lists TRBD2, though no DNA is available to test this call. CDR1 SGHRS and CDR2 YFSETQ come from the germline V gene. This CDR3 comprises 16 residues. CDR3: CASSAQSAGGTDTQYF.

This chain connects TRBV11-3 to TRBJ2-3. The CDR3 consists of 13 residues. Germline-derived CDR1 and CDR2 are SGHNT and YENEEA. The chain's CDR3 is CASSFLGTDTQYF.

This chain uses TRBV12-3 or TRBV12-4 with TRBJ2-1; lacking DNA, the TRBD1 call made by TCRdb goes unchecked. The CDR3 contains 14 residues. CDR3 in amino acids: CASSFRRGYNEQFF.

The J gene is TRBJ2-7, the V gene TRBV14; TCRdb calls TRBD2, which cannot be checked without DNA. This CDR3 has 15 amino acids. The germline gives CDR1 SGHDN, CDR2 FVKESK. CDR3: CASSHTSGESYEQYF.

The V and J genes are TRBV12-3 or TRBV12-4 and TRBJ1-5. The CDR3 is made up of 15 amino acids. The CDR3 spells CASSTGPFENQPQHF.

The J gene is TRBJ2-3, the V gene TRBV6-2 or TRBV6-3. This CDR3 is 12 amino acids long. The germline V gene encodes CDR1 MNHEY and CDR2 SVGEGT. CDR3 sequence reads: CASDPLADTQYF.

This rearrangement joins TRBV20-1 to TRBJ1-2; the TRBD1 assignment by TCRdb is unverifiable without DNA. Germline assignment: CDR1 DFQATT and CDR2 SNEGSKA (reference sequence). The CDR3 spans 16 residues. CDR3 sequence reads: CSAFGDGGDSNYGYTF.

The rearrangement uses TRBV19 and TRBJ1-4. The CDR3 length is 14 residues. The germline CDR1 and CDR2 sequences are LNHDA and SQIVND (reference sequence). This CDR3 reads CASNLGDPDEKLFF.

The rearrangement uses TRBV28 and TRBJ2-1; TCRdb's D call of TRBD2 is untestable without DNA. Germline V lookup: CDR1 MDHEN, CDR2 SYDVKM. The CDR3 runs 19 residues. The CDR3 sequence is CASSLHPAEEPSSYNEQFF.

The J gene is TRBJ1-5, the V gene TRBV5-1; TCRdb reports TRBD1, a call that lacks DNA to check it against. The CDR3 extends over 14 amino acids. Germline V gives CDR1 SGHRS, CDR2 YFSETQ. CDR3: CASSLSGGLQPQHF. Variable domain in full (rest from reference TRBV5-1 and TRBJ1-5): KAGVTQTPRYLIKTRGQQVTLSCSPISGHRSVSWYQQTPGQGLQFLFEYFSETQRNKGNFPGRFSGRQFSNSRSEMNVSTLELGDSALYLCASSLSGGLQPQHFGDGTRLSIL.

The chain has TRBV30 and TRBJ2-1. The CDR3 sequence is 11 residues long. Germline V gene lookup returns CDR1 GTSNPN and CDR2 SVGIG (reference sequence). The CDR3 loop reads CAWDQDNEQFF.

The chain couples TRBV12-3 or TRBV12-4 to TRBJ2-3; TCRdb returns TRBD2, unconfirmable since there is no DNA. The CDR3 is 17 residues long. The CDR3 reads CASTATAGLAGTDTQYF.

This CDR3 reads CASSLRGRVAGELFF. The chain combines TRBV12-3 or TRBV12-4 with TRBJ2-2. CDR3 length: 15 residues.

This chain connects TRBV18 to TRBJ2-5; the TCRdb call, TRBD2, lacks DNA for checking. This CDR3 spans 14 amino acids. Germline loops: CDR1 KGHSH, CDR2 LQKENI. CDR3 amino acids: CASSPRLVGETQYF.

The chain has TRBV4-3 and TRBJ1-3; no DNA is available, so the TRBD1 call from TCRdb remains unchecked. The length of the CDR3 is 15 residues. The germline CDR1 and CDR2 sequences are LGHNA and YSLEER. The CDR3 spells CASSQVGAIGNTIYF.

The chain joins TRBV29-1 to TRBJ2-1. The CDR3 is made up of 15 amino acids. Germline-derived CDR1 and CDR2 are SQVTM and ANQGSEA. The CDR3 here is CSVSYSGGSYNEQFF.

The CDR3: CASSDDGTDTQYF. The gene calls are TRBV2 and TRBJ2-3. The germline V gene has CDR1 SNHLY and CDR2 FYNNEI. The CDR3 runs 13 residues.